Listed here are 4 T cell receptor beta chains from one sample, sequenced in a study of monozygotic twins with inflammatory bowel disease. TCRdb re-called the 5' RACE reads and catalogs CDR3 proteins one per entry, DNA excluded. Here the sample table reports a few hundred thousand distinct CDR3 sequences. Input material: blood. The receptor source for this set is a human donor with ulcerative colitis or Crohn's disease, or a healthy co-twin of an affected twin (not recorded which).

The chain employs TRBV20-1 and TRBJ2-5; TCRdb's assignment of TRBD1 cannot be checked, as there is no DNA. The CDR3 totals 14 residues. CDR1 is DFQATT, CDR2 SNEGSKA, per germline (reference sequence). Here the CDR3 reads CSAGVTGAAETQYF.

The chain combines TRBV7-3 with TRBJ2-1; TCRdb reports TRBD1, a call that lacks DNA to check it against. The germline V gene has CDR1 SGHTA and CDR2 FQGTGA. This CDR3 region has 14 residues. CDR3 region: CASSYGTLRDHQFF.

The chain links TRBV5-1 to TRBJ2-3; TCRdb indicates TRBD2, and absent DNA this call remains unverified. Germline V lookup: CDR1 SGHRS, CDR2 YFSETQ. The CDR3 totals 17 residues. The chain's CDR3 is CASSLLTSGGDQGTQYF. Drawing the rest from reference TRBV5-1 and TRBJ2-3, the complete variable domain is KAGVTQTPRYLIKTRGQQVTLSCSPISGHRSVSWYQQTPGQGLQFLFEYFSETQRNKGNFPGRFSGRQFSNSRSEMNVSTLELGDSALYLCASSLLTSGGDQGTQYFGPGTRLTVL.

The CDR3 loop reads CASSRGGGGQGRQETQYF. J is TRBJ2-5 and V is TRBV7-3; TCRdb names TRBD1, which stays unverified in the absence of DNA. This CDR3 has 18 amino acids. Per germline, CDR1 SGHTA and CDR2 FQGTGA.